Below, one T cell receptor (beta chain) is given with its context. The data originate from a study of blood T cell repertoires in COVID-19. At the level of the study: The United States, Italy and Spain supplied acute and convalescent COVID-19 samples.

In the 2 weeks before study entry, exposed participants met a COVID-19 case, which was PCR-confirmed or clinician-diagnosed. Germline V gives CDR1 LNHDA, CDR2 SQIVND (reference sequence). CDR3 size: 14 residues. In the authors' methods: Researchers report that nucleated cell counts were estimated from reference gene primer amplification. Profiled with immunoSEQ multiplex PCR; TCRdb holds only in-frame clones, not every one. V and J calls and clone size are given by that table; D and trimming were obtained from the DNA. The repertoire holds nearly 300,000 clones, roughly 90% seen once, with less than 3% in the top ten.

This clonotype originated in a woman between 45 and 60 years old who had been exposed to COVID-19. The V and J genes are TRBV19 and TRBJ1-1, with 7 bases identical to TRBD1. Sequencing was carried out using PBMCs or T cells enriched from blood (not recorded which). The CDR3 nucleotides read TGTGCGTGTTCCGACAGGGCATTTAACACTGAAGCTTTCTTT. Amino acids: CACSDRAFNTEAFF. The full variable domain, in which reference TRBV19 and TRBJ1-1 provide the parts outside the CDR3, is DGGITQSPKYLFRKEGQNVTLSCEQNLNHDAMYWYRQDPGQGLRLIYYSQIVNDFQKGDIAEGYSVSREKKESFPLTVTSAQKNPTAFYLCACSDRAFNTEAFFGQGTRLTVV.